This T cell receptor beta chain was sequenced in a study of Graves' ophthalmopathy and Graves' hyperthyroidism. The sequenced template was RNA, covering the TCR beta CDR3 region. Following a first-round RT-PCR that used HTBI primers, a second-round multiplex PCR was carried out. TCRdb redid the calling of the multiplex PCR reads with MiXCR, one entry per CDR3 protein. The table lists 1 million to 1.3 million distinct CDR3 sequences, about 35% of them singletons. CDR1 is LNHNV and CDR2 is YYDKDF in the germline V gene (reference sequence). V was trimmed by 3 bases and J by 3 bases, leaving 11 bases between them. The CDR3 runs 14 residues.

The rearrangement links TRBV15 to TRBJ1-2; possibly TRBD1 for D (6 bases). This clonotype was obtained from an adult man with Graves' hyperthyroidism. Material for sequencing was peripheral blood or thyroid tissue (not recorded which). The CDR3 is CATSSAGDDYGYTF. DNA of the CDR3: TGTGCCACCAGCAGCGCAGGGGACGACTATGGCTACACCTTC.